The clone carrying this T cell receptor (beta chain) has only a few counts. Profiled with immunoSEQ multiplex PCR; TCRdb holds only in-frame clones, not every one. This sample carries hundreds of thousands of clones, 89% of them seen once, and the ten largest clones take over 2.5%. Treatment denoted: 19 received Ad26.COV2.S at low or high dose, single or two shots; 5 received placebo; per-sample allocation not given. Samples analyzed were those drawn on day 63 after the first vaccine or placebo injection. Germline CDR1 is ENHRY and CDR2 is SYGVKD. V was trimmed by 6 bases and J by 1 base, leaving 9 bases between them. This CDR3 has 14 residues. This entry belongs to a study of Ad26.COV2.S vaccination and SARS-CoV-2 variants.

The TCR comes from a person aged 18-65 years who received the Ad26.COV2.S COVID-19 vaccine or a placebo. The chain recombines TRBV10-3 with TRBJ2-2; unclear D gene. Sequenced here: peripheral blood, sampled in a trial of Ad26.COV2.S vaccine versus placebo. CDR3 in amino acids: CAIRAGENTGELFF. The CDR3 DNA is TGTGCCATCAGGGCCGGCGAGAACACCGGGGAGCTGTTTTTT.